This is a list of T cell receptor beta chains from one sample in a study of blood T cell repertoires in COVID-19. Only in-frame clones appear in the TCRdb table, and some are missing; sequencing was by immunoSEQ multiplex PCR. The sample gives about 250,000 clones, roughly 88% of which show up once; approximately 6% is in the top ten. The source material was peripheral blood. These receptors all come from a woman of 80 years or more with COVID-19, enrolled during active disease. Each CDR3 is given with its conserved first and last residue. Each record gives: CDR3 length, V gene, clone size, D gene, J gene, CDR3 protein, CDR3 DNA. The D gene is left open where the match is weak. Expanded clones are given a class, and other clones once, few, many or no size at all.

>15|TRBV9|NA|TRBD1|TRBJ1-4
CASSAGTGVNEKLFF
TGTGCCAGCAGCGCCGGGACAGGGGTTAATGAAAAACTGTTTTTT
>15|TRBV5-5|NA|TRBD2|TRBJ2-7
CASSFTGGSTYEQYF
TGTGCCAGCAGCTTTACGGGAGGGTCCACCTACGAGCAGTACTTC
>14|TRBV10-3|NA|TRBD1|TRBJ1-4
CAISGGGTNEKLFF
TGTGCCATCAGCGGAGGGGGCACTAATGAAAAACTGTTTTTT
>12|TRBV6-2/TRBV6-3|NA|NA|TRBJ1-6
CASSHWANILHF
TGTGCCAGCAGTCATTGGGCCAATATCCTCCACTTT
>16|TRBV7-2|NA|TRBD1|TRBJ2-7
CASSSYEQGASYEQYF
TGTGCCAGCAGCTCATATGAACAGGGGGCATCCTACGAGCAGTACTTC
>14|TRBV7-9|NA|NA|TRBJ1-1
CAGDTGTKNTEAFF
TGTGCCGGCGATACCGGGACAAAGAACACTGAAGCTTTCTTT
>15|TRBV23-1|once|TRBD1|TRBJ2-3
CASSRQGLRSDTQYF
TGCGCCAGCAGTCGACAGGGGTTGAGGTCAGATACGCAGTATTTT
>18|TRBV7-3|NA|TRBD1|TRBJ1-2
CASSSNTGGVEGMVGYTF
TGTGCCAGCAGCTCCAACACAGGGGGAGTAGAGGGTATGGTTGGCTACACCTTC
>16|TRBV2|NA|NA|TRBJ2-3
CASSEGWAGYTDTQYF
TGTGCCAGCAGTGAAGGATGGGCAGGTTACACAGATACGCAGTATTTT
>14|TRBV5-8|NA|NA|TRBJ2-3
CASRTQGVTDTQYF
TGTGCCAGCAGAACTCAAGGGGTGACAGATACGCAGTATTTT
>13|TRBV19|NA|TRBD1|TRBJ1-3
CATRDSSGNTIYF
TGTGCCACTCGGGACAGCTCTGGAAACACCATATATTTT
>13|TRBV18|NA|NA|TRBJ2-3
CASSLDNTDTQYF
TGTGCCAGCTCACTCGACAACACAGATACGCAGTATTTT
>11|TRBV20-1|NA|TRBD2|TRBJ2-5
CSVWTRETQYF
TGCAGTGTTTGGACTAGAGAGACCCAGTACTTC
>15|TRBV7-2|NA|TRBD1|TRBJ2-1
CASSPDRGNYNEQFF
TGTGCCAGCAGCCCCGACAGGGGAAACTACAATGAGCAGTTCTTC
>17|TRBV28|NA|TRBD1|TRBJ1-2
CASTTLTPDRTRYGYTF
TGTGCCAGCACCACCCTTACCCCGGACAGGACTCGCTATGGCTACACCTTC
>14|TRBV18|once|TRBD1|TRBJ1-5
CASSPGQGNQPQHF
TGTGCCAGCTCACCCGGACAGGGTAATCAGCCCCAGCATTTT
>16|TRBV6-1|NA|TRBD2|TRBJ2-1
CASSEASGGAKNEQFF
TGTGCCAGCAGTGAAGCCAGCGGGGGGGCCAAAAATGAGCAGTTCTTC
>13|TRBV7-9|NA|NA|TRBJ2-2
CASSQSGTGELFF
TGTGCCAGCAGCCAATCAGGCACCGGGGAGCTGTTTTTT
>17|TRBV28|NA|TRBD2|TRBJ2-2
CASTVGGGGAFTGELFF
TGTGCCAGCACAGTAGGAGGCGGGGGGGCCTTCACCGGGGAGCTGTTTTTT
>11|TRBV20-1|NA|NA|TRBJ2-5
CSARALETQYF
TGCAGTGCTAGAGCCCTGGAGACCCAGTACTTC
>15|TRBV28|few|TRBD1|TRBJ2-7
CASSRGQPGGYEQYF
TGTGCCAGCAGTAGGGGACAGCCCGGAGGTTACGAGCAGTACTTC
>12|TRBV6-5|once|NA|TRBJ1-3
CASRQDPNTIYF
TGTGCCAGCAGACAGGATCCAAACACCATATATTTT
>14|TRBV3-1/TRBV3-2|once|TRBD1|TRBJ1-1
CASSQGGQGWEAFF
TGTGCCAGCAGCCAAGGGGGACAGGGTTGGGAAGCTTTCTTT
>14|TRBV30|NA|NA|TRBJ2-7
CAWSVPGLTYEQYF
TGTGCCTGGAGTGTGCCGGGACTTACCTACGAGCAGTACTTC
>13|TRBV28|NA|TRBD1|TRBJ1-2
CASSLRDSPGYTF
TGTGCCAGCAGTTTACGGGACAGCCCTGGCTACACCTTC
>15|TRBV3-1/TRBV3-2|NA|TRBD2|TRBJ2-5
CASSVQSGNQETQYF
TGTGCCAGCAGCGTTCAAAGCGGGAACCAAGAGACCCAGTACTTC
>15|TRBV7-2|NA|TRBD2|TRBJ2-5
CASSLAGLDQETQYF
TGTGCCAGCAGCTTAGCGGGACTAGATCAAGAGACCCAGTACTTC
>13|TRBV10-3|NA|TRBD2|TRBJ2-2
CAVLAGGAGELFF
TGTGCCGTACTAGCGGGGGGAGCCGGGGAGCTGTTTTTT
>19|TRBV28|NA|NA|TRBJ1-2
CASSGLPGLPNRPNYGYTF
TGTGCCAGCAGTGGGCTTCCGGGACTACCTAACAGGCCTAACTATGGCTACACCTTC
>16|TRBV5-5|NA|TRBD2|TRBJ2-3
CASSLDASGGGDTQYF
TGTGCCAGCAGCTTGGATGCTAGCGGGGGCGGCGATACGCAGTATTTT
>12|TRBV5-4|few|NA|TRBJ1-1
CASSSQGPEAFF
TGTGCCAGCAGCTCCCAGGGCCCTGAAGCTTTCTTT
>16|TRBV2|NA|TRBD1|TRBJ1-4
CASSWVGTATNEKLFF
TGTGCCAGCAGTTGGGTTGGGACAGCAACTAATGAAAAACTGTTTTTT
>15|TRBV19|once|NA|TRBJ1-5
CASSIGQGPNQPQHF
TGTGCCAGTAGTATAGGGCAGGGGCCCAATCAGCCCCAGCATTTT
>14|TRBV7-3|once|TRBD1|TRBJ1-1
CASSLEGTGRGVAF
TGTGCCAGCAGCTTAGAGGGGACAGGCCGAGGGGTTGCCTTT
>15|TRBV7-2|NA|TRBD1|TRBJ1-5
CASSRDRGFDQPQHF
TGTGCCAGCAGCCGTGACAGGGGTTTCGATCAGCCCCAGCATTTT
>15|TRBV10-3|NA|NA|TRBJ1-3
CAISDPVRSGNTIYF
TGTGCCATCAGTGACCCCGTTCGGTCTGGAAACACCATATATTTT
>13|TRBV5-1|NA|TRBD1|TRBJ1-2
CASSPGQGEGYTF
TGCGCCAGCAGCCCCGGACAGGGTGAGGGCTACACCTTC
>13|TRBV18|NA|NA|TRBJ1-2
CASSLRSGDGYTF
TGTGCCAGCTCCCTTAGGTCGGGAGACGGCTACACCTTC
>16|TRBV9|once|NA|TRBJ1-3
CASSTDPGGYGNTIYF
TGTGCCAGCAGTACCGACCCGGGAGGCTATGGAAACACCATATATTTT
>14|TRBV6-2/TRBV6-3|NA|TRBD2|TRBJ2-7
CASSRTSDSYEQYF
TGTGCCAGCAGTCGGACTAGCGACTCCTACGAGCAGTACTTC
>14|TRBV10-3|NA|NA|TRBJ1-3
CAIMAGGSGNTIYF
TGTGCCATCATGGCGGGTGGCTCTGGAAACACCATATATTTT
>16|TRBV9|NA|TRBD1|TRBJ1-2
CASTQRGQGANYGYTF
TGTGCCAGCACACAACGGGGACAGGGGGCCAACTATGGCTACACCTTC
>14|TRBV28|NA|NA|TRBJ1-5
CASSLRRGAQPQHF
TGTGCCAGCAGCCTCCGCCGGGGGGCTCAGCCCCAGCATTTT
>14|TRBV5-3|NA|NA|TRBJ1-5
CARSFRQGNQPQHF
TGTGCCAGAAGTTTTCGACAGGGCAATCAGCCCCAGCATTTT
>12|TRBV30|NA|NA|TRBJ1-1
CARRAGFAEAFF
TGTGCCAGGAGGGCAGGGTTCGCTGAAGCTTTCTTT
>15|TRBV10-3|NA|TRBD1|TRBJ1-1
CATTRRDRGFTEAFF
TGTGCCACCACCCGCCGGGACAGGGGCTTTACTGAAGCTTTCTTT
>13|TRBV28|NA|NA|TRBJ1-4
CASSNGGGEKLFF
TGTGCCAGCAGTAACGGAGGCGGAGAAAAACTGTTTTTT
>18|TRBV11-3|NA|TRBD1|TRBJ1-5
CASSLTTTGTGEGEPQHF
TGTGCCAGCAGCTTAACCACTACCGGGACAGGAGAAGGGGAGCCCCAGCATTTT
>16|TRBV6-1|NA|TRBD1|TRBJ2-2
CASSDLRDRGTGELFF
TGTGCCAGCAGTGATCTCCGGGACAGGGGAACCGGGGAGCTGTTTTTT
>14|TRBV19|NA|TRBD1|TRBJ1-5
CASSETGEDQPQHF
TGTGCCAGTAGTGAAACAGGGGAGGATCAGCCCCAGCATTTT
>13|TRBV19|NA|TRBD1|TRBJ2-7
CASSIGQGYEQYF
TGTGCCAGTAGTATAGGACAGGGCTACGAGCAGTACTTC
>16|TRBV12-5|NA|NA|TRBJ1-2
CASGLDPTGLSYGYTF
TGTGCTAGTGGTTTGGACCCGACAGGCCTCTCCTATGGCTACACCTTC
>16|TRBV6-6|NA|TRBD2|TRBJ2-1
CASSPQRGAGVNEQFF
TGTGCCAGCAGTCCCCAGCGGGGGGCGGGGGTAAATGAGCAGTTCTTC